A single sample is the source of the 19 T cell receptor beta chains below, sequenced in a study of CXCR3-negative and CXCR3-positive naive CD8 T cells. Each TRB cDNA library was prepared by 5' RACE (with UMI labels). TCRdb reanalyzed the 5' RACE reads and collapses them to one entry per CDR3 protein, without DNA. This sample contains tens of thousands of distinct CDR3 sequences. The sample taken for sequencing was memory CD8+ T cells from blood. These receptor sequences come from a human donor in good health. Some clones in this sample may be carry-over from other donors' samples.

This chain connects TRBV3-1 to TRBJ2-2; TCRdb proposes TRBD2, but this gene call is untestable without DNA. The CDR3 has 14 residues. Germline V gene lookup returns CDR1 LGHDT and CDR2 YNNKEL (reference sequence). CDR3 amino acids: CASSEDRRAGELFF.

The V gene is TRBV19, the J gene TRBJ2-4. CDR1 and CDR2 (germline): LNHDA, SQIVND (reference sequence). The CDR3 has 19 amino acids. The CDR3: CASSISRSKTDTEKNIQYF.

J is TRBJ2-7 and V is TRBV6-6; TCRdb lists TRBD1, though no DNA is available to test this call. Germline-derived CDR1 and CDR2 are MNHNY and SVGAGI (reference sequence). This CDR3 contains 15 residues. CDR3: CASSYPRQGEDEQYF.

The chain employs TRBV7-2 and TRBJ2-1; TCRdb's assignment of TRBD2 cannot be checked, as there is no DNA. Per germline, CDR1 SGHTA and CDR2 FQGNSA. The CDR3 sequence is 19 residues long. CDR3 loop: CASSLTPPPAGPPYNEQFF.

V and J are TRBV6-6 and TRBJ2-7; with no DNA, the TCRdb D assignment of TRBD2 cannot be verified. This CDR3 has 16 residues. Per germline, CDR1 MNHNY and CDR2 SVGAGI (reference sequence). The CDR3 loop is CASRSFSGGSWHEQYF.

The chain joins TRBV15 to TRBJ2-3; with no DNA, the TCRdb D assignment of TRBD2 cannot be verified. The germline V gene encodes CDR1 LNHNV and CDR2 YYDKDF (reference sequence). The CDR3 is 16 residues long. CDR3 amino acids: CATSRGRGLAGDTQYF.

The rearrangement uses TRBV18 and TRBJ2-3; TCRdb picks TRBD1, but there is no DNA to check that call. Germline V gene data show CDR1 as KGHSH and CDR2 as LQKENI. The CDR3 spans 15 residues. The CDR3: CASSPRDRLTDTQYF.

This CDR3 is CASSYSSGQGAYEQYF. The chain has TRBV6-5 and TRBJ2-7; TCRdb lists TRBD1, though no DNA is available to test this call. CDR1 and CDR2 from the germline V gene are MNHEY and SVGAGI. The CDR3 consists of 16 residues.

CDR3 residues: CASSDPGQGFQPQHF. The chain links TRBV6-1 to TRBJ1-5; without DNA, the TCRdb call of TRBD1 cannot be checked. The CDR3 has 15 residues. CDR1 MNHNS and CDR2 SASEGT come from the germline V gene.

This chain connects TRBV29-1 to TRBJ2-5; TCRdb's D call of TRBD1 is untestable without DNA. In germline, CDR1 is SQVTM, CDR2 ANQGSEA. This CDR3 is built from 14 residues. The CDR3 sequence is CSVPGTGDVETQYF.

This rearrangement joins TRBV12-3 or TRBV12-4 to TRBJ2-7. This CDR3 comprises 12 residues. The CDR3 sequence is CASSLGRNEHYF.

V is TRBV6-5 and J is TRBJ2-7; the D gene TCRdb calls, TRBD1, cannot be checked with no DNA. The CDR3 consists of 14 residues. CDR1 and CDR2 from the germline V gene are MNHEY and SVGAGI. CDR3 loop: CASNRGTADYEQYF.

V is TRBV11-2 and J is TRBJ2-7; checking the TCRdb D call of TRBD1 is not possible without DNA. The CDR3 is 14 residues long. Germline V lookup: CDR1 SGHAT, CDR2 FQNNGV. This CDR3 is CASSRGQAAYEQYF.

The chain is built from TRBV28 and TRBJ1-2; TCRdb outputs TRBD1, but without DNA this stays unchecked. Germline V gene data show CDR1 as MDHEN and CDR2 as SYDVKM. CDR3 length: 14 amino acids. The CDR3 protein is CASSTGEWGYGYTF.

V usage is TRBV5-4 and J usage is TRBJ2-1; no DNA is available, so the TRBD1 call from TCRdb remains unchecked. The germline gives CDR1 SGHNT, CDR2 YYREEE (reference sequence). The length of the CDR3 is 13 residues. The CDR3 here is CASSQDIYNEQFF.

V and J are TRBV6-5 and TRBJ2-3. This CDR3 spans 13 amino acids. The V gene's germline CDR1 is MNHEY and CDR2 SVGAGI. The CDR3 sequence is CASSGLVTDTQYF.

Frequency places this clonotype as medium-sized. The V call is TRBV4-2, the J call TRBJ2-3; TCRdb lists TRBD2, though no DNA is available to test this call. The CDR3 is 15 amino acids. Germline loops: CDR1 LGHNA, CDR2 YNFKEQ. The CDR3 here is CASSQDLEGSNTQYF.

The gene calls are TRBV9 and TRBJ2-1; TCRdb's assignment of TRBD1 cannot be checked, as there is no DNA. Germline V gene sequence: CDR1 SGDLS, CDR2 YYNGEE. The CDR3 contains 16 residues. The CDR3 spells CASSVRTGPYDNEQFF.

The chain employs TRBV21-1 and TRBJ2-3. TRBV21-1 is recorded as a pseudogene. The CDR3 extends over 16 amino acids. CDR3: CASSKDGSWPTDTQYF.